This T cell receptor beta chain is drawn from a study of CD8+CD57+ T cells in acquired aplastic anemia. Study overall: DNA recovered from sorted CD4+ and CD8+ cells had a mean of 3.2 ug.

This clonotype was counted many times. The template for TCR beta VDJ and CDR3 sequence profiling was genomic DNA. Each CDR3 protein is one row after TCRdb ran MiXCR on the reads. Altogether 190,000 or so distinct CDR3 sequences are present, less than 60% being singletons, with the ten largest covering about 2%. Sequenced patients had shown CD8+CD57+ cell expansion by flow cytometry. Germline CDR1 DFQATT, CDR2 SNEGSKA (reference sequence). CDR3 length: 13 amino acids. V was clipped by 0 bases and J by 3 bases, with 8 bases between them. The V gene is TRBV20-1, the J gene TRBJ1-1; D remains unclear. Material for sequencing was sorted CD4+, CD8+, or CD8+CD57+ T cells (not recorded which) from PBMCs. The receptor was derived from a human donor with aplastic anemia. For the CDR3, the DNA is TGCAGTGCTAGAGATGCCTACCACACTGAAGCTTTCTTT. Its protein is CSARDAYHTEAFF.